These 25 T cell receptor beta chains were sequenced from one sample in a study of blood T cell repertoires in COVID-19. The table came from immunoSEQ multiplex PCR; TCRdb's copy has only in-frame clones and leaves some out. In the table there are roughly 77,000 clones, around 90% of which are singletons. Sequences were obtained from peripheral blood. Receptors originate from a man aged 45-60 years with active COVID-19.

The chain carries TRBV18 and TRBJ2-2, with TRBD1 matching 9 bases. The trim removed 3 bases at V and 5 bases at J, leaving 4 bases unmatched. Germline CDR1 KGHSH, CDR2 LQKENI. CDR3 length: 15 amino acids. The CDR3 sequence: CASSPGQGGTGELFF. CDR3 DNA: TGTGCCAGCTCACCGGGACAGGGAGGAACCGGGGAGCTGTTTTTT.

This chain joins TRBV19 and TRBJ2-3; weak D call: TRBD1 (5 bases). Germline V CDR1 and CDR2: LNHDA, SQIVND (reference sequence). The CDR3 is 15 amino acids. Trimming cost V 5 bases and J 0 bases, with 12 bases left between them. CDR3 bases: TGTGCCAGTAGTCTCAGGGCAGAAAGCACAGATACGCAGTATTTT. This codes for CASSLRAESTDTQYF.

This clone showed up just a few times. The gene calls are TRBV6-2 or TRBV6-3 and TRBJ2-2, with 8 bases matching TRBD1. The CDR3 runs 17 residues. Germline V gene lookup returns CDR1 MNHEY and CDR2 SVGEGT. J gave up 4 bases and V 4 bases, and 11 bases lay outside the gene matches. The CDR3 region is CASSSPGQGSLTGELFF. CDR3 bases: TGTGCCAGCAGTTCCCCCGGACAGGGAAGCCTCACCGGGGAGCTGTTTTTT.

The chain couples TRBV6-1 to TRBJ2-7; no definite D call. V was clipped by 1 base and J by 0 bases, with 10 bases between them. Germline values: CDR1 MNHNS, CDR2 SASEGT. The CDR3 extends over 15 amino acids. CDR3: CASSEVAELSYEQYF. Written as DNA, the CDR3 is TGTGCCAGCAGTGAAGTGGCGGAGCTCTCCTACGAGCAGTACTTC.

This chain connects TRBV29-1 to TRBJ1-5, with D maybe TRBD1 (6 bases). Per the germline V gene, CDR1 is SQVTM and CDR2 is ANQGSEA. The CDR3 is made up of 13 amino acids. The V gene lost 6 bases and the J gene lost 4 bases, with 13 bases spanning the gap. The CDR3 DNA sequence: TGCAGCGTAGGACCAGGGGTAAATCAGCCCCAGCATTTT. It codes for CSVGPGVNQPQHF.

This chain uses TRBV28 with TRBJ2-5; D remains unclear. The length of the CDR3 is 13 residues. V gave up 3 bases and J gave up 4 bases, with 9 bases separating them. Germline V lookup: CDR1 MDHEN, CDR2 SYDVKM. CDR3 coding DNA: TGTGCCAGCAGTTTTGTAAGCGTAGAGACCCAGTACTTC. Translating it yields CASSFVSVETQYF.

The chain couples TRBV6-1 to TRBJ1-1, with 11 bases that match TRBD1. Trimming cost V 4 bases and J 3 bases; bases outside gene matches: 7. The CDR3 contains 16 residues. The germline V gene has CDR1 MNHNS and CDR2 SASEGT. The chain's CDR3 is CASSGPDRGPDTEAFF. In nucleotides, the CDR3 is TGTGCCAGCAGTGGCCCGGACAGGGGGCCGGACACTGAAGCTTTCTTT.

The rearrangement links TRBV9 to TRBJ2-1; TRBD1 matches at 8 bases. J gave up 6 bases and V 0 bases, and 8 bases lay outside the gene matches. CDR1 is SGDLS, CDR2 YYNGEE, per germline. The CDR3 spans 16 residues. The CDR3 region has the DNA TGTGCCAGCAGCGTAGGGGGCAGGGGGCTTCTCAATGAGCAGTTCTTC. It codes for CASSVGGRGLLNEQFF.

DNA for the CDR3: TGTGCCAGCAGCGTAGGATCACAGGGGCCAAATGAAAAACTGTTTTTT. This gives the protein CASSVGSQGPNEKLFF. The rearrangement uses TRBV9 and TRBJ1-4; 7 bases align to TRBD1. This CDR3 spans 16 amino acids. The junction had 7 bases not matched to a gene; V was cut back by 0 bases and J by 5 bases. From germline, CDR1 is SGDLS and CDR2 YYNGEE. The complete variable domain, with remaining parts taken from reference TRBV9 and TRBJ1-4, reads DSGVTQTPKHLITATGQRVTLRCSPRSGDLSVYWYQQSLDQGLQFLIQYYNGEERAKGNILERFSAQQFPDLHSELNLSSLELGDSALYFCASSVGSQGPNEKLFFGSGTQLSVL.

The chain carries TRBV28 and TRBJ2-7, with 8 bases aligning to TRBD1. V trimming: 7 bases; J trimming: 6 bases; junction bases outside the gene matches: 11. Per germline, CDR1 MDHEN and CDR2 SYDVKM. The CDR3 sequence is 14 residues long. In DNA, the CDR3 is TGTGCCAGCACAGGGGGCCCAGCTATAGTCGAGCAGTACTTC. This encodes CASTGGPAIVEQYF.

The rearrangement uses TRBV11-1 and TRBJ1-1; D not resolved. In germline, CDR1 is SGHAT, CDR2 FQDESV (reference sequence). V was cut by 5 bases and J by 1 base, with 11 bases left in between. The CDR3 consists of 14 residues. The CDR3 protein is CASSPGLGNTEAFF. The CDR3 coding sequence is TGTGCCAGCAGCCCGGGGTTGGGGAACACTGAAGCTTTCTTT. The whole variable domain, filled in from reference TRBV11-1 and TRBJ1-1, reads EAEVAQSPRYKITEKSQAVAFWCDPISGHATLYWYRQILGQGPELLVQFQDESVVDDSQLPKDRFSAERLKGVDSTLKIQPAELGDSAMYLCASSPGLGNTEAFFGQGTRLTVV.

The genes are TRBV9 and TRBJ2-7; possibly TRBD1 for D (6 bases). V was pared by 3 bases and J by 2 bases, with 12 bases between. The CDR3 loop spans 14 amino acids. CDR1 is SGDLS, CDR2 YYNGEE, per germline. CDR3 residues: CASSDRDMTYEQYF. CDR3 coding DNA: TGTGCCAGCAGCGACCGGGACATGACCTACGAGCAGTACTTC. The full variable domain, its missing parts supplied by reference TRBV9 and TRBJ2-7, is DSGVTQTPKHLITATGQRVTLRCSPRSGDLSVYWYQQSLDQGLQFLIQYYNGEERAKGNILERFSAQQFPDLHSELNLSSLELGDSALYFCASSDRDMTYEQYFGPGTRLTVT.

V usage is TRBV5-1 and J usage is TRBJ2-3; 11 positions match TRBD2. Trimming took 4 bases from V and 4 from J; bases not matched to a gene: 8. The CDR3 has 16 residues. Germline assignment: CDR1 SGHRS and CDR2 YFSETQ. The CDR3 DNA is TGCGCCAGCAGCGGAGTAGCGGGAGGGGGGGCAGATACGCAGTATTTT. Protein: CASSGVAGGGADTQYF.

The rearrangement links TRBV3-1 (or the pseudogene TRBV3-2) to TRBJ2-1; 10 bases line up with TRBD2. CDR3 length equals 15 residues. V was pared by 4 bases and J by 10 bases, with 10 bases of the junction left unmatched. CDR1 is LGHDT and CDR2 is YNNKEL in the germline V gene (reference sequence). The CDR3 is CASSLRTSGASEQFF. CDR3 in DNA: TGTGCCAGCAGCCTCCGGACTAGCGGAGCTTCGGAGCAGTTCTTC.

The chain employs TRBV28 and TRBJ2-2, with 11 bases identical to TRBD2. The CDR3 spans 20 residues. Looked up from germline, CDR1 is MDHEN and CDR2 is SYDVKM. Trimming at V came to 6 bases and at J to 1 base, leaving 16 bases not matched to a gene. The CDR3 DNA reads as TGTGCCAGCAGCCATCTGCCGTGGGCTAGCGGGAGGATGAACACCGGGGAGCTGTTTTTT. Encoded protein: CASSHLPWASGRMNTGELFF.

This clone was found once. The chain links TRBV3-1 (or the pseudogene TRBV3-2) to TRBJ1-5, with 11 bases lining up with TRBD1. Germline CDR1 reads LGHDT; CDR2 reads YNNKEL (reference sequence). The CDR3 runs 15 residues. V was pared by 4 bases and J by 6 bases, with 5 bases of the junction left unmatched. In DNA, the CDR3 is TGTGCCAGCAGCCGAGGACAGGGGGCCGGTCAGCCCCAGCATTTT. Its translation is CASSRGQGAGQPQHF.

The rearrangement joins TRBV6-6 to TRBJ1-3; the D is unclear. This CDR3 is 14 amino acids long. Germline V gene sequence: CDR1 MNHNY, CDR2 SVGAGI (reference sequence). Trimming left V 2 bases short and J 4 bases short, with 9 bases between. CDR3 sequence reads: CASSYHPEGNTIYF. The CDR3 nucleotides read TGTGCCAGCAGTTACCACCCCGAGGGAAACACCATATATTTT.

This clone was recorded once. V gene TRBV5-1 combines with J gene TRBJ2-5; D possibly corresponds to TRBD2 (6 bases). With 4 bases removed from V and 2 bases from J, the gap between germline ends came to 9 bases. Germline V gene lookup returns CDR1 SGHRS and CDR2 YFSETQ. The CDR3 is made up of 13 amino acids. The CDR3 DNA sequence: TGCGCCAGCAGCGTGGAGGGGCAAGAGACCCAGTACTTC. Translating it yields CASSVEGQETQYF. The full variable domain, completed using reference TRBV5-1 and TRBJ2-5, is KAGVTQTPRYLIKTRGQQVTLSCSPISGHRSVSWYQQTPGQGLQFLFEYFSETQRNKGNFPGRFSGRQFSNSRSEMNVSTLELGDSALYLCASSVEGQETQYFGPGTRLLVL.

This chain links TRBV10-3 with TRBJ2-1, with 11 bases lining up with TRBD1. Trimming cost V 10 bases and J 3 bases; bases outside gene matches: 8. The CDR3 contains 15 residues. Per the germline V gene, CDR1 is ENHRY and CDR2 is SYGVKD. The DNA of the CDR3 is TGTGCCACCGCCGAGGGACAGGGGGTCTACAATGAGCAGTTCTTC. It specifies CATAEGQGVYNEQFF.

V usage is TRBV28 and J usage is TRBJ2-5; 11 bases map to TRBD2. The junction had 4 bases not matched to a gene; V was cut back by 4 bases and J by 0 bases. In germline, CDR1 is MDHEN, CDR2 SYDVKM. The CDR3 extends over 16 amino acids. CDR3 in DNA: TGTGCCAGCAGTTCCAGACTAGCGGGATACCAAGAGACCCAGTACTTC. Translation: CASSSRLAGYQETQYF.

This chain connects TRBV19 to TRBJ1-3; 8 bases are a match to TRBD1. Germline CDR1 LNHDA, CDR2 SQIVND (reference sequence). V lost 5 bases and J lost 0; bases outside the gene matches: 6. This CDR3 region has 16 residues. CDR3 sequence (DNA): TGTGCCAGTAGTCAGGGACAGGCGCTCTCTGGAAACACCATATATTTT. Translating it yields CASSQGQALSGNTIYF.

This clone has more than one count but fewer than ten. This chain joins TRBV5-4 and TRBJ2-7; 7 bases are a match to TRBD1. V shed 0 bases, J shed 2 bases, and the junction held 2 bases outside the gene matches. The CDR3 extends over 14 amino acids. Germline assignment: CDR1 SGHNT and CDR2 YYREEE (reference sequence). In DNA, the CDR3 is TGTGCCAGCAGCTTGGGGCAGGGGGCCTACGAGCAGTACTTC. As protein: CASSLGQGAYEQYF.

The chain combines TRBV18 with TRBJ1-2; no clear D. Trimming took off 6 bases at V and 9 bases at J, with 20 bases between the two ends. The CDR3 extends over 14 amino acids. Per germline, CDR1 KGHSH and CDR2 LQKENI. The CDR3 is CASSPGSGFISYTF. Here the CDR3 DNA reads TGTGCCAGCTCCCCAGGATCCGGGTTTATCAGCTACACCTTC.

This chain links TRBV6-4 with TRBJ2-2; the D gene is possibly TRBD2 (6 bases). CDR1 and CDR2 from the germline V gene are MRHNA and SNTAGT. The CDR3 is 14 residues long. V lost 4 bases and J 5 bases, leaving 11 bases between the germline ends. For the CDR3, the DNA is TGTGCCAGCAGTGTCACGGGGACTACCGGGGAGCTGTTTTTT. Translation gives CASSVTGTTGELFF.

The chain has TRBV10-2 and TRBJ2-2, with 8 bases that match TRBD2. CDR3 length: 16 amino acids. Looked up from germline, CDR1 is WSHSY and CDR2 is SAAADI. V lost 6 bases, J lost 5 bases, and 11 bases stayed unmatched. CDR3 coding DNA: TGCGCCAGCAGCCCCGGGAGGGGGGGATTGACCGGGGAGCTGTTTTTT. Translated: CASSPGRGGLTGELFF.